This T cell receptor beta chain was observed in a study of shared clonotypes between healthy human individuals. Background on the study: A donor's plate count was three for CD4 naive and three for CD4 memory; CD8 naive had two and CD8 memory one.

Study findings and constraints: When naive CD4 clonotypes were compared across a handful of donors, 4% to 5.5% were shared.

Regarding this clone: The antigen is unknown.

Looked up from germline, CDR1 is LNHDA and CDR2 is SQIVND (reference sequence). Trimming took off 5 bases at V and 7 bases at J, with 21 bases between the two ends. This CDR3 is built from 15 residues. Here immunoSEQ multiplex PCR was the method, and the copy in TCRdb shows in-frame clones only, minus some. The data show some 1,600,000 clones, approximately 98% seen once. This chain uses TRBV19 with TRBJ2-7, with D possibly being TRBD2 (6 bases). The specimen was naive CD4+ T cells sorted from blood. Indicated subset: CD45RA+ positively selected. The sequence derives from a man between 25 and 39 years old in good health. CDR3 amino acids: CASSLGRRREVEQYF. Written as DNA, the CDR3 is TGTGCCAGTAGTCTCGGCCGACGGCGGGAAGTGGAGCAGTACTTC. Using reference TRBV19 and TRBJ2-7 for the parts outside the CDR3, the full variable domain is DGGITQSPKYLFRKEGQNVTLSCEQNLNHDAMYWYRQDPGQGLRLIYYSQIVNDFQKGDIAEGYSVSREKKESFPLTVTSAQKNPTAFYLCASSLGRRREVEQYFGPGTRLTVT.